This TCR beta chain originates from a study of siplizumab effects on memory and regulatory T cells. Using immunoSEQ multiplex PCR, the repertoire was profiled, and TCRdb retains in-frame clones only, with some absent. Among tens of thousands of clones listed, nearly 95% were seen once. Notes on this clone: Antigen: not known.

Regarding the study as a whole: The Treg-derived share of mappable alloreactive CD4+ clones averaged 68.8% with siplizumab and 26.9% in controls.

This clonotype was obtained from a human donor in good health. The sample consisted of non-Treg CD4+ T cells sorted from blood.

CDR3 nucleotide sequence: TGTGCCAGCAGCTTAGAGTTTGGAAAAGCGGGTGAAAAACTGTTTTTT. It translates to CASSLEFGKAGEKLFF. J is TRBJ1-4 and V is TRBV7-8, with D unresolved. The CDR3 is 16 residues long. Trimming stripped 1 base from V and 7 bases from J, with 16 bases between. CDR1 and CDR2 (germline): SGHVS, FQNEAQ.